The entry that follows covers one TCR beta chain sequence. Germline V CDR1 and CDR2: ENHRY, SYGVKD. The CDR3 totals 16 residues. J gave up 6 bases and V 2 bases, and 10 bases lay outside the gene matches. This sample is drawn from a study of shared clonotypes between healthy human individuals. Background on the study: Researchers assigned three CD4 naive, three CD4 memory, two CD8 naive and one CD8 memory plate to each donor.

CD45RO negativity and positive selection for CCR7 defined naive CD8 cells, a population that excluded terminally differentiated effector memory CD45RA+ cells. Assay execution took place at the deep level. Original data processing: There were no quality scores in the junction-only immunoSEQ sequences, so filtering differed. The assay was immunoSEQ multiplex PCR, and TCRdb's table has in-frame clones only and misses some. That table gives V, J and clone size, and the DNA gave D and trimming. The sample contains under 1 million clones, just over 95% of which appear only once. This rearrangement joins TRBV10-3 to TRBJ1-5, with TRBD1 identical over 7 bases. Sequencing used naive CD8+ T cells sorted from blood. The sequence came from a man aged 30 to 45 in good health. Here the CDR3 reads CAISEPNRGLGQPQHF. For the CDR3, the DNA is TGTGCCATCAGTGAGCCCAACAGGGGTTTGGGTCAGCCCCAGCATTTT.